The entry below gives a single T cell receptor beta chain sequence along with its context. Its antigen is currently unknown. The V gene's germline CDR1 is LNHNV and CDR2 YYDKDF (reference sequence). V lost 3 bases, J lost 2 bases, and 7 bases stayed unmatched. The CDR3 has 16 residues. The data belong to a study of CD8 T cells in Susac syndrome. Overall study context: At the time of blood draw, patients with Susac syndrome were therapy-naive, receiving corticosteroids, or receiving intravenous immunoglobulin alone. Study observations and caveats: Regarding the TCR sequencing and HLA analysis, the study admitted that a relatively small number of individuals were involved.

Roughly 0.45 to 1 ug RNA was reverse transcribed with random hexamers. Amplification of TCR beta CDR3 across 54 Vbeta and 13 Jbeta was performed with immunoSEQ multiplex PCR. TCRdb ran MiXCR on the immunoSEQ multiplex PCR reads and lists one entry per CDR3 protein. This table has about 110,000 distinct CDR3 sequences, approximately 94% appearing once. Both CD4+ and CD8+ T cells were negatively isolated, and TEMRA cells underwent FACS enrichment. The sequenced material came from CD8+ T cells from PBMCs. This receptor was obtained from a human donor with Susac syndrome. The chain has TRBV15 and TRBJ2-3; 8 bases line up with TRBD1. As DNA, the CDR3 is TGTGCCACCAGCAGGGGTTCGGACAGGGCCACAGATACGCAGTATTTT. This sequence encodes CATSRGSDRATDTQYF.